The clone carrying this T cell receptor beta chain came up a few times. Per the authors' pipeline: Quantification of nucleated cells was approximated via reference gene primer amplification. Repertoires were generated with immunoSEQ multiplex PCR, while TCRdb's copy carries only in-frame clones and drops some. D and trimming were read from the DNA, whereas the V and J calls and clone size are those reported in that table. The sample lists some 300,000 clones; under 90% were seen once. Trimming took 4 bases from V and 5 from J; bases not matched to a gene: 8. This CDR3 region has 16 residues. Germline CDR1 reads LNHDA; CDR2 reads SQIVND (reference sequence). Cohort 3 recovery required two negative PCRs, clearance, or symptom resolution. This sample was included in a study of blood T cell repertoires in COVID-19. Background on the study: The origin of the acute and convalescent COVID-19 samples was the United States, Italy and Spain. From T cells, B-cell-depleted T cells, or PBMCs came the material, which was cDNA or gDNA.

The V gene is TRBV19, the J gene TRBJ2-2; 9 bases match TRBD1. The sequencing sample was made of PBMCs or T cells enriched from blood (not recorded which). The TCR sequence derives from a man aged 30 to 45 who had recovered from COVID-19. CDR3 nucleotide sequence: TGTGCCAGTAGTACCTGGCGGGACAGGGTGACCGGGGAGCTGTTTTTT. Translated, it gives CASSTWRDRVTGELFF. The full variable domain, completed using reference TRBV19 and TRBJ2-2, is DGGITQSPKYLFRKEGQNVTLSCEQNLNHDAMYWYRQDPGQGLRLIYYSQIVNDFQKGDIAEGYSVSREKKESFPLTVTSAQKNPTAFYLCASSTWRDRVTGELFFGEGSRLTVL.